This entry describes one T cell receptor beta chain. These data come from a study of blood T cell repertoires in COVID-19. Germline V CDR1 and CDR2: KGHSH, LQKENI. Trimming removed 3 bases from V and 6 bases from J; junction bases left unmatched: 11. The CDR3 length is 18 residues. The protocol was immunoSEQ multiplex PCR, while the TCRdb copy is restricted to in-frame clones and leaves out a portion. This sample has approximately 170,000 clones; about 87% occur once, and the top ten carry 2.5% to 3%. Sequencing was done on a sample of peripheral blood. The sequence derives from an elderly woman with COVID-19, enrolled during active disease. This chain links TRBV18 with TRBJ1-6, with 10 bases that match TRBD1. CDR3 loop: CASSPVPGTGAFNSPLHF. CDR3 nucleotide sequence: TGTGCCAGCTCACCTGTTCCCGGGACAGGGGCCTTTAATTCACCCCTCCACTTT.